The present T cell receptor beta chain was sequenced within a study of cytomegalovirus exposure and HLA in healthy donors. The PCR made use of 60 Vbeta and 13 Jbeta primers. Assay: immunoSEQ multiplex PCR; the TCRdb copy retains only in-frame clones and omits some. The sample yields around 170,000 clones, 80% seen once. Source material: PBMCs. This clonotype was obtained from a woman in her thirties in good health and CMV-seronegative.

CDR3 DNA sequence: TGTGCCAGCAGCTCCGGGGTGGGATACATGAACACTGAAGCTTTCTTT. Translation: CASSSGVGYMNTEAFF. This chain connects TRBV5-6 to TRBJ1-1; unclear D gene. Deletions cut 3 bases from V and 0 bases from J, with 15 bases between. The germline CDR1 and CDR2 sequences are SGHDT and YYEEEE. This CDR3 has 16 residues.